This entry lists 20 T cell receptor beta chains sequenced from one sample in a study of blood T cells in healthy people across ages. A second PCR of about 7 to 12 cycles used a sample-barcoded 5' primer and a J-beta primer mix. Each CDR3 protein is one row after TCRdb ran MiXCR on the 5' RACE reads. The sample contains about 1,800,000 distinct CDR3 sequences, 28% of which appear only once. Sequenced: blood. The receptors shown here come from a woman in her twenties or thirties in good health.

The table lists this clonotype with many counts. The chain employs TRBV9 and TRBJ2-3; the D gene is possibly TRBD2 (5 bases). The V end was cut by 3 bases, the J end by 6 bases, with 8 bases between. This CDR3 comprises 12 residues. Germline V gene sequence: CDR1 SGDLS, CDR2 YYNGEE. The CDR3: CASSAPGDTQYF. CDR3 DNA sequence: TGTGCCAGCAGCGCCCCGGGGGATACGCAGTATTTT. The variable domain in full, with the rest retrieved from reference TRBV9 and TRBJ2-3, is DSGVTQTPKHLITATGQRVTLRCSPRSGDLSVYWYQQSLDQGLQFLIQYYNGEERAKGNILERFSAQQFPDLHSELNLSSLELGDSALYFCASSAPGDTQYFGPGTRLTVL.

The chain employs TRBV6-1 and TRBJ1-5; D remains ambiguous. CDR3 length: 14 residues. Trimming cost V 3 bases and J 2 bases, with 8 bases left between them. Germline assignment: CDR1 MNHNS and CDR2 SASEGT. Here the CDR3 reads CASSDQRGNQPQHF. CDR3 bases: TGTGCCAGCAGTGATCAGAGGGGCAATCAGCCCCAGCATTTT.

This clonotype was observed a handful of times. This chain joins TRBV6-5 and TRBJ1-1; TRBD1 aligns across 7 bases. This CDR3 has 14 residues. V shed 6 bases, J shed 5 bases, and the junction held 9 bases outside the gene matches. Germline assignment: CDR1 MNHEY and CDR2 SVGAGI. In nucleotides, the CDR3 is TGTGCCAGCAGCCAAACCGACAGGGATACTGAAGCTTTCTTT. Protein product: CASSQTDRDTEAFF.

There are a few counts of this clonotype. The chain has TRBV29-1 and TRBJ2-4; D is unclear. With the DNA end fitting TRBJ2-7 better, the J assignment may be wrong. From germline, CDR1 is SQVTM and CDR2 ANQGSEA. The CDR3 has 12 residues. The CDR3 loop reads CSVDGTEYEQYF. The CDR3 DNA reads TGCAGCGTTGATGGAACTGAGTACGAGCAGTACTTC.

This clonotype has only a few counts. The chain is built from TRBV6-5 and TRBJ2-5; 10 nucleotides match TRBD2. The CDR3 runs 16 residues. Germline V gene lookup returns CDR1 MNHEY and CDR2 SVGAGI. After removal of 2 bases from V and 4 bases from J, the junction contained 7 bases not matched to a gene. This CDR3 reads CASSYNPAGGVETQYF. The CDR3 DNA reads as TGTGCCAGCAGTTACAATCCAGCGGGAGGGGTAGAGACCCAGTACTTC.

The gene calls are TRBV3-1 and TRBJ2-7, with a weak D call TRBD2 (7 bases). V was trimmed by 2 bases and J by 12 bases, leaving 14 bases between them. The CDR3 extends over 12 amino acids. Germline lookup yields CDR1 LGHDT and CDR2 YNNKEL (reference sequence). CDR3 DNA: TGTGCCAGCAGCCAACCTGGGGGGGCCATGTACTTC. This encodes CASSQPGGAMYF.

The DNA for the CDR3 is TGCAGTGCCCGTCCCGGGACAGGGAACAATGAGCAGTACTTC. This encodes CSARPGTGNNEQYF. V and J are TRBV20-1 and TRBJ2-7, with 9 bases identical to TRBD1. The CDR3 extends over 14 amino acids. From germline, CDR1 is DFQATT and CDR2 SNEGSKA (reference sequence). Germline trimming cut 6 bases from V and 7 bases from J; bases unmatched to any gene: 13.

V usage is TRBV6-6 and J usage is TRBJ1-3; D remains ambiguous. There are 14 residues in the CDR3. Trimming stripped 6 bases from V and 0 bases from J, with 9 bases between. Per germline, CDR1 MNHNY and CDR2 SVGAGI (reference sequence). CDR3 in DNA: TGTGCCAGCAGCACGGATGGCTCTGGAAACACCATATATTTT. It translates to CASSTDGSGNTIYF.

This clonotype was counted between two and nine times. The chain uses TRBV7-2 and TRBJ1-4; 7 positions agree with TRBD1. V lost 5 bases to trimming and J lost 10 bases; unmatched junction nucleotides: 13. The CDR3 runs to 15 residues. CDR1 is SGHTA, CDR2 FQGNSA, per germline. The CDR3 nucleotides are TGTGCCAGCAGCCTCGGGACAGTTAAAGATGGAAAACTGTTTTTT. This gives the protein CASSLGTVKDGKLFF.

This chain links TRBV27 with TRBJ1-1; the D gene is possibly TRBD1 (5 bases). The CDR3 is 14 amino acids. Deletions cut 6 bases from V and 4 bases from J, with 15 bases between. The germline V gene has CDR1 MNHEY and CDR2 SMNVEV (reference sequence). The CDR3 DNA reads TGTGCCAGCAGCCGTTACCCAGGGACCACTGAAGCTTTCTTT. This encodes CASSRYPGTTEAFF.

The chain uses TRBV20-1 and TRBJ1-2, with a tentative D call TRBD1 (6 bases). In germline, CDR1 is DFQATT, CDR2 SNEGSKA (reference sequence). The CDR3 loop spans 12 amino acids. CDR3 sequence: CRAADRNYGYTF. The CDR3 DNA sequence: TGCAGGGCTGCCGACAGGAACTATGGCTACACCTTC.

This clonotype was picked up a small number of times. This chain connects TRBV5-1 to TRBJ2-2; D might be TRBD1 (5 bases). The CDR3 contains 17 residues. CDR1 and CDR2 from the germline V gene are SGHRS and YFSETQ. V dropped 2 bases and J dropped 4 bases, with 18 bases sitting between them. For the CDR3, the DNA is TGCGCCAGCAGCTTATCGTCAGGGCCCCCACGCACCGGGGAGCTGTTTTTT. The encoded protein is CASSLSSGPPRTGELFF.

The sample holds many counts of this clonotype. The chain has TRBV20-1 and TRBJ2-5; D is unresolved. This CDR3 has 11 residues. Trimming took 0 bases from V and 5 from J, leaving 4 bases between them. In germline, CDR1 is DFQATT, CDR2 SNEGSKA (reference sequence). The CDR3 protein is CSARDGETQYF. CDR3 nucleotides: TGCAGTGCTAGAGATGGGGAGACCCAGTACTTC.

This clonotype was counted many times. V is TRBV29-1 and J is TRBJ2-7; D may be TRBD1 (5 bases). Trimming removed 6 bases from V and 6 bases from J, with 9 bases in between. This CDR3 region has 10 residues. Germline lookup yields CDR1 SQVTM and CDR2 ANQGSEA. Here the CDR3 DNA reads TGCAGCGTGGGGCGTTTCGAGCAGTACTTC. It specifies CSVGRFEQYF.

This clonotype was found many times. V gene TRBV29-1 combines with J gene TRBJ2-7; D is possibly TRBD1 or TRBD2 (5 bases each). The germline V gene has CDR1 SQVTM and CDR2 ANQGSEA. There are 14 residues in the CDR3. The ends were cut back, 7 bases at V and 1 base at J, with 17 bases in the middle. The CDR3 is CSATSGTVSYEQYF. The CDR3 DNA is TGCAGCGCCACCTCCGGGACCGTTTCCTACGAGCAGTACTTC.

This clonotype came up many times. The rearrangement joins TRBV20-1 to TRBJ2-7, with no clear D. Trimming took off 3 bases at V and 0 bases at J, with 12 bases between the two ends. CDR3 length: 14 residues. Germline V gene sequence: CDR1 DFQATT, CDR2 SNEGSKA (reference sequence). The DNA for the CDR3 is TGCAGTGCTAGTGAGTCCACGGCCTCCTACGAGCAGTACTTC. It specifies CSASESTASYEQYF.

Worth noting for this clonotype: The junction departs from the called germline gene at one end, perhaps through a read error. J is TRBJ2-7 and V is TRBV4-2; D gene uncertain. Germline V gene lookup returns CDR1 LGHNA and CDR2 YNFKEQ. This CDR3 is built from 16 residues. CDR3 sequence reads: CAGSQDYGEFPYEQYF. CDR3 nucleotides: TGTGCCGGCAGCCAAGATTATGGGGAATTTCCCTACGAGCAGTACTTC.

This clonotype was recorded at least ten times. The V gene is TRBV24-1, the J gene TRBJ2-5; 8 bases are a match to TRBD2. CDR3 size: 13 residues. Looked up from germline, CDR1 is KGHDR and CDR2 is SFDVKD. V dropped 10 bases and J dropped 4; count of bases not matched to a gene: 7. CDR3: CATQRLAGETQYF. The CDR3 DNA follows: TGTGCCACTCAACGCCTAGCGGGAGAGACCCAGTACTTC.

Comments on this clonotype: A much larger clone lies a single base off, so this may be a read error. The chain links TRBV5-1 to TRBJ2-7, with TRBD2 as a possible D gene (6 bases). Germline V gene lookup returns CDR1 SGHRS and CDR2 YFSETQ. Trimming pared 3 bases from V and 2 bases from J, leaving 12 bases between. The CDR3 is made up of 14 amino acids. The CDR3, as DNA: TGCGCCAGCAGCTGGGAGGAGGAACCCTACGAGCAGTACTTC. It specifies CASSWEEEPYEQYF.

This clonotype was recorded at least ten times. The chain uses TRBV12-3 or TRBV12-4 and TRBJ1-2; 8 positions match TRBD1. The CDR3 runs 15 residues. V shed 5 bases and J 8 bases; nucleotides not matched to a gene: 13. The CDR3, as DNA: TGTGCCAGCAGTCTCCTCCTCCAGGGGGCGGGGGGCTACACCTTC. Translation gives CASSLLLQGAGGYTF.